Sequencing of this TCR beta chain was carried out in a study of vaccination and CD4 T cells after COVID-19. Study information: Six males and four females constituted the convalescent cohort, two of whom were Hispanic.

As for treatment: 10-day PBMC culture with coronavirus spike peptide pools or control peptides (ViraFEST assay). Germline-derived CDR1 and CDR2 are SGHKS and YYEKEE (reference sequence). There are 14 residues in the CDR3. The V end was cut by 0 bases, the J end by 7 bases, with 11 bases between. This clonotype was counted a single time. Its antigen is as yet unknown. The Oncomine TCR Beta short-read assay generated sequence data from the DNA of cultured CD4+ T cells. It was from cultured CD4+ T cells that genomic DNA was extracted. TCRdb used MiXCR to reprocess the PCR reads, holding one entry per CDR3 protein. The sample holds roughly 20,000 distinct CDR3 sequences, around two fifths seen once.

Sequencing used CD4+ T cells from blood, cultured in vitro, obtained after SARS-CoV-2 vaccination. The receptor comes from a human donor who had recovered from COVID-19. The chain is built from TRBV5-5 and TRBJ1-5; D is undetermined. CDR3 DNA: TGTGCCAGCAGCTTGGAGTCCGTCCCCCAGCCCCAGCATTTT. Its translation is CASSLESVPQPQHF.